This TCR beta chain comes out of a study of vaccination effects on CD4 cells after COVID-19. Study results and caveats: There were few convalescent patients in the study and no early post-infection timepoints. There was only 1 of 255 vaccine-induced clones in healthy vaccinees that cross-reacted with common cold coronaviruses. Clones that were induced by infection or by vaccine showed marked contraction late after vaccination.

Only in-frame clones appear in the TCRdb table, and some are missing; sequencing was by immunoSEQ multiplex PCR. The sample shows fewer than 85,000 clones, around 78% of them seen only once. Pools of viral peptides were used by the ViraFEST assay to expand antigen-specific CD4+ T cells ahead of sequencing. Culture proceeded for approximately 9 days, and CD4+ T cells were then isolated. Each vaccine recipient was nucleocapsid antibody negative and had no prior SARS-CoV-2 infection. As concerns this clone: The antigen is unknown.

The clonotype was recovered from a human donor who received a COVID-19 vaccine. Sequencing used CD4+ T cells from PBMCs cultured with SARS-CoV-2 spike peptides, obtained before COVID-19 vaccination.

The CDR3 DNA reads as TGTGCCAGCAGCTTGAACCTGGGTACAGCAATATTCTATGGCTACACCTTC. Translating it yields CASSLNLGTAIFYGYTF. J is TRBJ1-2 and V is TRBV5-6; D unresolved. The germline CDR1 and CDR2 sequences are SGHDT and YYEEEE. The CDR3 has 17 residues. Between the trimmed V and J ends, which lost 1 base and 4 bases, there was a span of 20 bases.